The 26 T cell receptor beta chains below come from one sample, sequenced in a study of T cells after posttransplantation cyclophosphamide. The data were produced by immunoSEQ multiplex PCR, yet TCRdb's version contains in-frame clones alone and is incomplete. Counted here are tens of thousands of clones, 73% occurring once; the ten biggest clones make up 0.6% to 0.8%. The sequencing input was memory CD4+ T cells sorted from PBMCs. These receptors all come from a woman in her fifties or sixties in good health, CMV-negative, and a related stem cell transplant donor.

The chain is built from TRBV9 and TRBJ2-3; tentative D call: TRBD2 (5 bases). The V end lost 0 bases, the J end lost 4 bases, and 12 bases lay between the germline ends. Germline assignment: CDR1 SGDLS and CDR2 YYNGEE. CDR3 length: 15 amino acids. CDR3 region: CASSVAPGWADTQYF. The CDR3, as DNA: TGTGCCAGCAGCGTAGCTCCGGGATGGGCAGATACGCAGTATTTT.

The gene calls are TRBV7-9 and TRBJ1-1; 7 bases match TRBD1. Germline CDR1 SEHNR, CDR2 FQNEAQ (reference sequence). This CDR3 has 15 amino acids. V lost 5 bases, J lost 2 bases, and 8 bases stayed unmatched. The CDR3 DNA follows: TGTGCCAGCAGCCCCCGGACAGGTAAAAACACTGAAGCTTTCTTT. This codes for CASSPRTGKNTEAFF.

The sample holds a few counts of this clone. This chain joins TRBV7-3 and TRBJ1-2; 7 nucleotides align to TRBD1. After removal of 2 bases from V and 6 bases from J, the junction contained 3 bases not matched to a gene. The CDR3 consists of 13 residues. The germline CDR1 and CDR2 sequences are SGHTA and FQGTGA. The chain's CDR3 is CASSLGRGDGYTF. Written as DNA, the CDR3 is TGTGCCAGCAGCTTAGGCAGGGGGGATGGCTACACCTTC.

V is TRBV5-1 and J is TRBJ2-7; a possible D gene is TRBD1 (5 bases). Trimming removed 1 base from V and 4 bases from J, with 9 bases in between. This CDR3 has 13 residues. Germline lookup yields CDR1 SGHRS and CDR2 YFSETQ. The CDR3 is CASSLTGRYEQYF. CDR3 bases: TGCGCCAGCAGCTTGACAGGCCGATACGAGCAGTACTTC.

The chain combines TRBV28 with TRBJ1-2, with 7 bases that match TRBD1. The CDR3 totals 15 residues. V was clipped by 6 bases and J by 8 bases; unmatched bases: 15. Per the germline V gene, CDR1 is MDHEN and CDR2 is SYDVKM. For the CDR3, the DNA is TGTGCCAGCAGCGGCCGGGACAACAGGGGTAGAGGCTACACCTTC. This codes for CASSGRDNRGRGYTF.

This clone appeared a few times. The V call is TRBV7-2, the J call TRBJ1-2, with 7 bases fitting TRBD1. The CDR3 length is 13 residues. Germline CDR1 reads SGHTA; CDR2 reads FQGNSA. The trim removed 5 bases at V and 3 bases at J, leaving 3 bases unmatched. The CDR3 loop reads CASSEDRYYGYTF. As DNA, the CDR3 is TGTGCCAGCAGCGAGGACAGGTACTATGGCTACACCTTC.

The rearrangement uses TRBV28 and TRBJ1-1; D unresolved. This CDR3 spans 13 amino acids. V lost 5 bases and J 1 base, leaving 8 bases between the germline ends. Germline loops: CDR1 MDHEN, CDR2 SYDVKM. The CDR3 DNA sequence: TGTGCCAGCAGTATGAACAAGAACACTGAAGCTTTCTTT. It yields the protein CASSMNKNTEAFF.

The chain employs TRBV14 and TRBJ2-2, with 10 nucleotides matching TRBD2. Germline V gene sequence: CDR1 SGHDN, CDR2 FVKESK. The junction had 16 bases not matched to a gene; V was cut back by 4 bases and J by 5 bases. This CDR3 has 19 residues. CDR3 sequence (DNA): TGTGCCAGCAGCCCTCGCGGACTAGCGGCCCTAAGCGTAACCGGGGAGCTGTTTTTT. This encodes CASSPRGLAALSVTGELFF.

This chain links TRBV5-1 with TRBJ2-3; 10 bases align to TRBD2. The trim removed 4 bases at V and 6 bases at J, leaving 8 bases unmatched. CDR3 length: 15 residues. Germline-derived CDR1 and CDR2 are SGHRS and YFSETQ. CDR3 loop: CASSLFGTSEDTQYF. The CDR3 DNA reads TGCGCCAGCAGCCTGTTTGGGACTAGCGAGGATACGCAGTATTTT.

The V and J genes are TRBV7-2 and TRBJ2-1, with 9 bases fitting TRBD1. V dropped 3 bases and J dropped 6; count of bases not matched to a gene: 6. CDR3 length equals 15 residues. The germline V gene has CDR1 SGHTA and CDR2 FQGNSA. The CDR3 loop is CASSFSGQGVNEQFF. Here the CDR3 DNA reads TGTGCCAGCAGCTTCTCGGGACAGGGTGTCAATGAGCAGTTCTTC.

The chain joins TRBV29-1 to TRBJ2-2; TRBD1 might be the D (6 bases). Germline CDR1 and CDR2: SQVTM and ANQGSEA. The germline V and J ends were trimmed by 4 bases and 5 bases, with 11 bases remaining between them. The CDR3 is 13 amino acids. The CDR3 DNA sequence: TGCAGCGTTGGACAGGTCGGAACCGGGGAGCTGTTTTTT. Its translation: CSVGQVGTGELFF.

The CDR3 protein is CASSFHHEQFF. The CDR3 region has the DNA TGTGCCAGCAGCTTCCATCATGAGCAGTTCTTC. The rearrangement joins TRBV5-6 to TRBJ2-1; D is undetermined. Germline lookup yields CDR1 SGHDT and CDR2 YYEEEE. This CDR3 has 11 residues. Trimming removed 2 bases at V and 8 bases at J, with 5 bases between.

The table lists this clone with a count of one. The CDR3 here is CAWSYQGRATNEKLFF. The CDR3 nucleotides are TGTGCCTGGAGTTATCAGGGCCGAGCAACTAATGAAAAACTGTTTTTT. The V and J genes are TRBV30 and TRBJ1-4, with D maybe TRBD1 (5 bases). This CDR3 contains 16 residues. Trimming shortened V by 2 bases and J by 0 bases, and 13 bases separated the two germline ends. The germline V gene encodes CDR1 GTSNPN and CDR2 SVGIG (reference sequence).

The rearrangement joins TRBV5-5 to TRBJ1-2; no definite D call. The V and J ends lost 0 bases and 8 bases respectively, with 14 bases between them. Germline CDR1 and CDR2: SGHKS and YYEKEE (reference sequence). The CDR3 is 14 residues long. The CDR3 protein is CASSLDVGSRGYTF. CDR3 in DNA: TGTGCCAGCAGCTTGGATGTCGGGAGTAGGGGCTACACCTTC.

The rearrangement uses TRBV10-2 and TRBJ2-1, with TRBD2 matching over 8 bases. From germline, CDR1 is WSHSY and CDR2 SAAADI. This CDR3 is 16 amino acids long. V shed 6 bases, J shed 8 bases, and the junction held 15 bases outside the gene matches. The CDR3 DNA follows: TGCGCCAGCAGCGATCCTTCCGGGACTAGTAGGTATGAGCAGTTCTTC. This translates into CASSDPSGTSRYEQFF.

This rearrangement joins TRBV10-3 to TRBJ2-1; possibly TRBD2 for D (6 bases). CDR3 length: 16 residues. Trimming pared 2 bases from V and 5 bases from J, leaving 16 bases between. CDR1 ENHRY and CDR2 SYGVKD come from the germline V gene. The CDR3 region has the DNA TGTGCCATCAGTGAGCCCCGGGGGACGACAAACAATGAGCAGTTCTTC. Translating it yields CAISEPRGTTNNEQFF.

This clone occurred a few times. The rearrangement uses TRBV6-5 and TRBJ1-1; D remains unclear. Trimming took off 5 bases at V and 5 bases at J, with 12 bases between the two ends. The CDR3 is 13 residues long. Germline V gene sequence: CDR1 MNHEY, CDR2 SVGAGI. CDR3 loop: CASSEARGTEAFF. In DNA form, the CDR3 reads TGTGCCAGCAGTGAAGCCCGCGGAACTGAAGCTTTCTTT.

This chain connects TRBV11-3 to TRBJ1-1; D remains unclear. Germline V gene lookup returns CDR1 SGHNT and CDR2 YENEEA. V was pared by 2 bases and J by 1 base, with 8 bases between. This CDR3 region has 14 residues. The CDR3 loop is CASSLSRSNTEAFF. In nucleotides, the CDR3 is TGTGCCAGCAGCTTAAGCCGGTCGAACACTGAAGCTTTCTTT.

This clone was picked up one time. The chain links TRBV7-9 to TRBJ1-1; possible D gene TRBD1, 5 bases. Germline V gene lookup returns CDR1 SEHNR and CDR2 FQNEAQ (reference sequence). V was shortened by 5 bases and J by 6 bases, with 13 bases between the two germline ends. The CDR3 is 13 residues long. The CDR3 loop is CASSATGHPEAFF. DNA of the CDR3: TGTGCCAGCAGCGCAACAGGCCACCCTGAAGCTTTCTTT.

The chain recombines TRBV7-6 with TRBJ2-5, with D tentatively TRBD2 (5 bases). The V end lost 5 bases, the J end lost 4 bases, and 20 bases lay between the germline ends. The V gene's germline CDR1 is SGHVS and CDR2 FNYEAQ. The length of the CDR3 is 16 residues. CDR3 region: CASSQLGELIRETQYF. CDR3 coding DNA: TGTGCCAGCAGCCAGCTGGGAGAGCTGATCCGAGAGACCCAGTACTTC.

In its sample, this clone was seen a few times. The CDR3 DNA reads as TGTGCCAGCAGCTTAGAGTCAGGCAGTCTATATGGCTACACCTTC. Residues: CASSLESGSLYGYTF. The J gene is TRBJ1-2, the V gene TRBV11-2, with D unclear. Trimming cost V 0 bases and J 5 bases, with 13 bases left between them. The CDR3 loop spans 15 amino acids. Germline values: CDR1 SGHAT, CDR2 FQNNGV. Filled out from reference TRBV11-2 and TRBJ1-2, the complete variable domain reads EAGVAQSPRYKIIEKRQSVAFWCNPISGHATLYWYQQILGQGPKLLIQFQNNGVVDDSQLPKDRFSAERLKGVDSTLKIQPAKLEDSAVYLCASSLESGSLYGYTFGSGTRLTVV.

CDR3 amino acids: CASSLVGGSRYEQFF. CDR3 nucleotide sequence: TGTGCCAGCAGCTTAGTTGGCGGGAGTCGGTATGAGCAGTTCTTC. This chain joins TRBV7-2 and TRBJ2-1, with 7 bases matching TRBD2. J gave up 8 bases and V 1 base, and 8 bases lay outside the gene matches. The CDR3 loop spans 15 amino acids. CDR1 SGHTA and CDR2 FQGNSA come from the germline V gene.

This sequence joins TRBV7-9 and TRBJ2-7; D ambiguous. The germline V gene encodes CDR1 SEHNR and CDR2 FQNEAQ (reference sequence). This CDR3 is 13 amino acids long. The V end lost 4 bases, the J end lost 0 bases, and 7 bases lay between the germline ends. The CDR3 protein is CASSSSPSYEQYF. The CDR3 nucleotides are TGTGCCAGCAGCTCGTCCCCCTCCTACGAGCAGTACTTC.

Written as DNA, the CDR3 is TGTGCCAGCAGCTCCAGGGGAGCGGCCCCCAATGAGCAGTTCTTC. Translating gives CASSSRGAAPNEQFF. This rearrangement joins TRBV7-2 to TRBJ2-1, with D possibly TRBD1 on 6 matching bases. The CDR3 is 15 amino acids. V was cut by 4 bases and J by 6 bases, with 16 bases left in between. Germline CDR1 is SGHTA and CDR2 is FQGNSA.

The J gene is TRBJ1-2, the V gene TRBV28, with D possibly being TRBD1 (5 bases). The V end lost 4 bases, the J end lost 2 bases, and 14 bases lay between the germline ends. This CDR3 spans 15 amino acids. Germline assignment: CDR1 MDHEN and CDR2 SYDVKM. This CDR3 is CASSSYAGGNYGYTF. The CDR3 coding sequence is TGTGCCAGCAGTTCATACGCTGGGGGGAACTATGGCTACACCTTC.

This clone was seen only a few times. The chain couples TRBV6-5 to TRBJ2-7; perhaps TRBD1 as D (6 bases). Trimming shortened V by 0 bases and J by 4 bases, and 16 bases separated the two germline ends. The CDR3 consists of 16 residues. Germline CDR1 and CDR2: MNHEY and SVGAGI. In nucleotides, the CDR3 is TGTGCCAGCAGTTACTCGGGCAGGGGCCTAGGGTACGAGCAGTACTTC. Residues: CASSYSGRGLGYEQYF.